The rows below give T cell receptor beta chains drawn from one sample of a study of cytomegalovirus exposure and HLA in healthy donors. The protocol was immunoSEQ multiplex PCR, while the TCRdb copy is restricted to in-frame clones and leaves out a portion. The data hold more than 150,000 clones, with 75% to 90% observed a single time. The sample comprised PBMCs. These receptors all come from a woman aged 18-29 years in good health and CMV-seronegative. Each CDR3 is given with its conserved first and last residue. D genes are given only for firm matches. Size values are once, few and many counts, or a class for expanded clones, and some rows have none.

TRBD1 - TRBJ1-1 TRBV28 TGTGCCAGCAGTTCCGGGACAGGGTCCCCTGAAGCTTTCTTT CASSSGTGSPEAFF
- once TRBJ2-7 TRBV28 TGTGCCAGCAGGACAGGTTTAAAGGAGCAGTACTTC CASRTGLKEQYF
TRBD1 - TRBJ2-1 TRBV19 TGTGCCAGCGGGACCGGGACAGAACAGTTCTTC CASGTGTEQFF
- few TRBJ2-1 TRBV5-1 TGCGCCAGCAGCTTGGTAGCCGCCGTAGGCCACAATGAGCAGTTCTTC CASSLVAAVGHNEQFF
TRBD1 - TRBJ2-3 TRBV5-1 TGCGCCAGCCGGACAGGGGGAGTAGATACGCAGTATTTT CASRTGGVDTQYF
- - TRBJ2-1 TRBV5-1 TGCGCCAGCAGCGAGATCGGGGGTGAGCAGTTCTTC CASSEIGGEQFF
- few TRBJ1-1 TRBV7-2 TGTGCCAGCAGCTTATTTCAGGGTGCCACTGAAGCTTTCTTT CASSLFQGATEAFF
TRBD2 once TRBJ2-3 TRBV11-2 TGTGCCAGCAGTTCCAGACTAGCGGGTGGCACAGATACGCAGTATTTT CASSSRLAGGTDTQYF
- - TRBJ2-7 TRBV27 TGTGCCAGCAGTGCCTTTCGGACTGGCTACGAGCAGTACTTC CASSAFRTGYEQYF
- - TRBJ1-5 TRBV6-1 TGTGCCAGCAACGGGTTCGAGTATAGCAATCAGCCCCAGCATTTT CASNGFEYSNQPQHF
- - TRBJ2-5 TRBV29-1 TGCAGCGTTTTAAGACAGTCTCCTCAAGAGACCCAGTACTTC CSVLRQSPQETQYF